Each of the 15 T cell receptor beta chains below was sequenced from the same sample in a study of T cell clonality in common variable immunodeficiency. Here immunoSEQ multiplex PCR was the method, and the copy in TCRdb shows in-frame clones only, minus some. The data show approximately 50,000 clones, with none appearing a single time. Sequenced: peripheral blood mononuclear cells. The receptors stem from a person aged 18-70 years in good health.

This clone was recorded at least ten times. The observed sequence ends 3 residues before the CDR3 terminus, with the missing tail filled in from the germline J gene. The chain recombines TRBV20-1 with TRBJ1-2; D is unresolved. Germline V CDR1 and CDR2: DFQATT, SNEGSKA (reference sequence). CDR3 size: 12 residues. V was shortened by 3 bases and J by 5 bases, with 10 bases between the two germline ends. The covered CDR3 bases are TGCAGTGCTAGTGGTCCTGCGTATGGC. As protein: CSASGPAYG. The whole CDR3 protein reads CSASGPAYGYTF.

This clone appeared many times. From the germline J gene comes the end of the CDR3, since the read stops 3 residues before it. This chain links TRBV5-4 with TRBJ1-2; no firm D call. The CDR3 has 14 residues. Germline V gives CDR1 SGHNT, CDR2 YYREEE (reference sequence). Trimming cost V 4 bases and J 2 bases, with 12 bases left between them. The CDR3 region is CASSPSGRNYGYTF. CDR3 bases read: TGTGCCAGCAGCCCCTCGGGGAGAAACTATGGC.

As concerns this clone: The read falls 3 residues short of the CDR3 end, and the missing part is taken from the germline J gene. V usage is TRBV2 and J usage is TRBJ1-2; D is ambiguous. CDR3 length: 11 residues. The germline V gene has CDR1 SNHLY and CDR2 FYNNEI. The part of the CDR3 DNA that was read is TGTGCCAGCACTGACGCAGATACC. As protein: CASTDADT. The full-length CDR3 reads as CASTDADTYTF.

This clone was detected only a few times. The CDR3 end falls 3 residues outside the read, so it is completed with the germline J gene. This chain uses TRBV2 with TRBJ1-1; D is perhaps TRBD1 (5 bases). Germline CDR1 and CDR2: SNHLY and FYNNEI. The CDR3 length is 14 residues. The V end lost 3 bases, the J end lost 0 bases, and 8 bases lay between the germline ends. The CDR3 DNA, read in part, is TGTGCCAGCAGTGATACAGGTATGAACACTGAA. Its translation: CASSDTGMNTE. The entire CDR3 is CASSDTGMNTEAFF.

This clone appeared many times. The CDR3 loop is CASSRQGVGPQHF. The covered CDR3 bases are TGTGCCAGCAGCAGACAGGGGGTCGGGCCC. The chain has TRBV7-2 and TRBJ1-5; 9 positions match TRBD1. The DNA ends 3 residues before the CDR3 does, and the rest of the CDR3 is filled in from the germline J gene. V gave up 5 bases and J gave up 9 bases; unmatched junction bases: 5. The germline V gene encodes CDR1 SGHTA and CDR2 FQGNSA. The CDR3 has 13 residues.

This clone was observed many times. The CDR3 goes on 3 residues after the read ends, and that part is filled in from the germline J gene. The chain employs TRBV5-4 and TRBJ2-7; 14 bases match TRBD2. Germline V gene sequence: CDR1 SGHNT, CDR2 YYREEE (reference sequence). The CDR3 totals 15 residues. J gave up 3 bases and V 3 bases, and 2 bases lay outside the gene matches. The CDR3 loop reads CASSSGLAGGYEQYF. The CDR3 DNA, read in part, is TGTGCCAGCAGCTCCGGACTAGCGGGAGGCTACGAG.

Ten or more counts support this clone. The CDR3 DNA, read in part, is TGTGCCAGCAGCTTAGGGCCCAGCGAG. It encodes CASSLGPSE. The full CDR3 protein reads CASSLGPSEQYF. The chain uses TRBV7-9 and TRBJ2-7; D is ambiguous. The CDR3 goes on 3 residues after the read ends, and that part is filled in from the germline J gene. V shed 1 base and J shed 6 bases, with 7 bases lying between them. This CDR3 is built from 12 residues. Germline CDR1 reads SEHNR; CDR2 reads FQNEAQ (reference sequence). Full variable domain (missing parts from reference TRBV7-9 and TRBJ2-7): DTGVSQNPRHKITKRGQNVTFRCDPISEHNRLYWYRQTLGQGPEFLTYFQNEAQLEKSRLLSDRFSAERPKGSFSTLEIQRTEQGDSAMYLCASSLGPSEQYFGPGTRLTVT.

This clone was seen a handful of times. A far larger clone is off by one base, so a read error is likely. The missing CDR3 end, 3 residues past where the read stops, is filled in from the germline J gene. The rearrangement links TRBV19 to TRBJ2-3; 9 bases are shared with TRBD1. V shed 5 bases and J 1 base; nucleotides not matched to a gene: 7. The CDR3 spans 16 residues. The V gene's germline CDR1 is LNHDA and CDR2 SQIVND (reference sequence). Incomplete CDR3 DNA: TGTGCCAGTAGTTCCCTGAGGGACAGGGGCACAGATACG. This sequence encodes CASSSLRDRGTDT. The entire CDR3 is CASSSLRDRGTDTQYF.

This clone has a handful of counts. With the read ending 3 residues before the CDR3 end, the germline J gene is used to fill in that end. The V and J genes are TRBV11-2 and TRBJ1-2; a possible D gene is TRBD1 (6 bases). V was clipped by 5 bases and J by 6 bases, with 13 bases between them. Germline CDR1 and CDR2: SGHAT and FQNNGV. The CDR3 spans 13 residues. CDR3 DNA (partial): TGTGCCAGCAGCCCCCAGACAGGCAATGGC. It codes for CASSPQTGNG. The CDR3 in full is CASSPQTGNGYTF.

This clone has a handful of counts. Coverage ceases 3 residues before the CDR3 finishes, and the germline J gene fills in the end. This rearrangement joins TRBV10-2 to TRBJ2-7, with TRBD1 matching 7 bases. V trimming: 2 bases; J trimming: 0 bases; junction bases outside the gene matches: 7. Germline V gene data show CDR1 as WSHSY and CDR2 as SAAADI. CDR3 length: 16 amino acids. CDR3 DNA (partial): TGCGCCAGCAGTGAGAAGGGGGCAAGGGGCTCCTACGAG. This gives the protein CASSEKGARGSYE. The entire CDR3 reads CASSEKGARGSYEQYF.

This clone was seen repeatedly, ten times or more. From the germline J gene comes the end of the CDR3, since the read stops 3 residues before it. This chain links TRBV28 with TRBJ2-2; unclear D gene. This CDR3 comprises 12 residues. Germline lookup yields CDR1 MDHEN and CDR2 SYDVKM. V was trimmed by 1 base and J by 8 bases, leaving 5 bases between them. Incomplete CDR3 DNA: TGTGCCAGCAGTTTATCTGTAGGGGAG. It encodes CASSLSVGE. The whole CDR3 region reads CASSLSVGELFF.

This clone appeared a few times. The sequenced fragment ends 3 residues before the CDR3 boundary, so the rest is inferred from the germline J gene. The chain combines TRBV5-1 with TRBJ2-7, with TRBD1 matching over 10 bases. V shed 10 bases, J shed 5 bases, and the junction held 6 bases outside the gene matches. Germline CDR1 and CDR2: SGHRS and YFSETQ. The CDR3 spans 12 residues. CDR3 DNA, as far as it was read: TGCGCCTCCTCGGGACAGGGGAACGAG. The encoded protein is CASSGQGNE. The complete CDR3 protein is CASSGQGNEQYF.

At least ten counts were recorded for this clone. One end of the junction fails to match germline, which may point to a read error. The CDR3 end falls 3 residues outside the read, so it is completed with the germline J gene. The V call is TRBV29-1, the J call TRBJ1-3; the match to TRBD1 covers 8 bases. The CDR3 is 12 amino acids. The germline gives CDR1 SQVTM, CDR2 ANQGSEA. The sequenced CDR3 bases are TGCAGCGTTGGTGACAGGGGAAGCACC. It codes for CSVGDRGST. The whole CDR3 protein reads CSVGDRGSTIYF.

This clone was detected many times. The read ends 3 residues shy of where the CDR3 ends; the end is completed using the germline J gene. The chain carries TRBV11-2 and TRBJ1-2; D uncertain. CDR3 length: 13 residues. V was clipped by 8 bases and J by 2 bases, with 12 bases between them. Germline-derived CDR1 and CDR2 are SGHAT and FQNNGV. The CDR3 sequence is CASAQAGNYGYTF. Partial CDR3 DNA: TGTGCCAGCGCGCAGGCGGGGAACTATGGC. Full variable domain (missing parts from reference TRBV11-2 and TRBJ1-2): EAGVAQSPRYKIIEKRQSVAFWCNPISGHATLYWYQQILGQGPKLLIQFQNNGVVDDSQLPKDRFSAERLKGVDSTLKIQPAKLEDSAVYLCASAQAGNYGYTFGSGTRLTVV.

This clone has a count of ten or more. The sequenced CDR3 bases are TGTGCCAGCAGCACCGGGACAGGGTTTGCCGGGGAG. Amino acid sequence: CASSTGTGFAGE. The entire CDR3 reads CASSTGTGFAGELFF. This chain links TRBV7-9 with TRBJ2-2; 9 bases map to TRBD1. Read coverage stops 3 residues before the CDR3 terminus; the germline J gene supplies the remainder. This CDR3 contains 15 residues. CDR1 is SEHNR and CDR2 is FQNEAQ in the germline V gene (reference sequence). The junction had 7 bases not matched to a gene; V was cut back by 5 bases and J by 6 bases.